The clone carrying this TCR beta chain showed up just a few times. This sample is part of a study of blood T cells in healthy people across ages. A second PCR of 7 to 11 cycles used a sample-barcoded 5' primer and a J-beta primer mix. One entry per CDR3 protein, called by TCRdb with MiXCR from the 5' RACE reads. This sample has approximately 780,000 distinct CDR3 sequences, with roughly 24% found just once. The trim removed 4 bases at V and 7 bases at J, leaving 5 bases unmatched. This CDR3 is 15 amino acids long. The germline CDR1 and CDR2 sequences are MNHEY and SMNVEV (reference sequence). This sample also belongs to another study, concerning T cells of mothers and their children.

V usage is TRBV27 and J usage is TRBJ2-1; 12 nucleotides match TRBD2. The receptor's source is a boy aged 5 to 17 in good health. Sequenced input: blood. CDR3: CASSWGLAGLNEQFF. CDR3 DNA sequence: TGTGCCAGCAGTTGGGGACTAGCGGGTCTAAATGAGCAGTTCTTC.